The rows below give T cell receptor beta chains drawn from one sample of a study of Ad26.COV2.S vaccination and SARS-CoV-2 variants. The table came from immunoSEQ multiplex PCR; TCRdb's copy has only in-frame clones and leaves some out. This sample has 320,000 or so clones; roughly nine tenths occur once, and the top ten carry around 5%. Sequenced here: peripheral blood, sampled in a trial of Ad26.COV2.S vaccine versus placebo. The source is a person aged 18-65 years who received the Ad26.COV2.S COVID-19 vaccine or a placebo. Each CDR3 is given with its conserved first and last residue. A D gene is named only where the DNA matches it firmly. Not every row has a clone size; where given, it reads once, few, many or a size class.

CDR3 protein	CDR3 DNA	clone size	D gene	J gene	V gene
CASSLRAGGLGSEAFF	TGCGCCAGCAGCTTGAGGGCAGGAGGCCTCGGATCTGAAGCTTTCTTT	NA	NA	TRBJ1-1	TRBV5-1
CASSLNRGGHLFTNQPQHF	TGTGCCAGCAGCCTAAACAGAGGGGGCCACCTATTTACCAATCAGCCCCAGCATTTT	NA	TRBD1	TRBJ1-5	TRBV6-2/TRBV6-3
CASSRDREEPQHF	TGTGCCAGCAGCCGAGACAGGGAAGAGCCCCAGCATTTT	NA	TRBD1	TRBJ1-5	TRBV12-3/TRBV12-4
CAWNPGSGNNEQFF	TGTGCCTGGAACCCCGGTAGCGGAAACAATGAGCAGTTCTTC	NA	NA	TRBJ2-1	TRBV30
CSASMTGLRGYTF	TGCAGTGCTAGTATGACAGGGCTGAGAGGCTACACCTTC	once	TRBD1	TRBJ1-2	TRBV20-1
CASSPHRDTIYF	TGTGCCAGCAGTCCTCACCGGGACACCATATATTTT	NA	NA	TRBJ1-3	TRBV6-6
CASSQQGPIRNTIYF	TGTGCCAGCAGTCAACAGGGTCCCATTCGAAACACCATATATTTT	NA	NA	TRBJ1-3	TRBV2
CASSHSATEAFF	TGTGCCAGCAGCCATTCAGCGACTGAAGCTTTCTTT	NA	NA	TRBJ1-1	TRBV3-1/TRBV3-2
CASSLGGSFSGELFF	TGTGCCAGCAGTTTGGGCGGGAGTTTTTCTGGGGAGCTGTTTTTT	once	TRBD2	TRBJ2-2	TRBV27
CASSFGEQFF	TGTGCCAGCAGTTTCGGTGAGCAGTTCTTC	NA	NA	TRBJ2-1	TRBV12-3/TRBV12-4
CASSNGQGNHYEQYF	TGTGCCAGCAGCAACGGACAGGGCAATCACTACGAGCAGTACTTC	NA	NA	TRBJ2-7	TRBV21-1
CAFLPGLPVGTEAFF	TGTGCCTTTCTCCCGGGACTTCCAGTAGGCACTGAAGCTTTCTTT	NA	NA	TRBJ1-1	TRBV30
CASSYGGGVNTEAFF	TGTGCCAGCAGTTACGGGGGGGGAGTGAACACTGAAGCTTTCTTT	NA	NA	TRBJ1-1	TRBV6-2/TRBV6-3
CASSLEGFGIYGYTF	TGTGCCAGCAGCTTGGAGGGGTTTGGCATCTATGGCTACACCTTC	NA	NA	TRBJ1-2	TRBV5-8
CASSLAAGPGNTIYF	TGCGCCAGCAGCTTGGCCGCGGGCCCTGGAAACACCATATATTTT	NA	NA	TRBJ1-3	TRBV5-1
CASSLGQTNYGYTF	TGTGCCAGCAGCTTAGGGCAGACAAACTATGGCTACACCTTC	NA	NA	TRBJ1-2	TRBV11-2
CASSLALGLAGARGETQYF	TGTGCCAGCAGCTTAGCGCTGGGACTAGCGGGAGCACGAGGAGAGACCCAGTACTTC	NA	TRBD2	TRBJ2-5	TRBV7-2
CASSPRTASNSPLHF	TGTGCCAGTAGTCCCAGGACAGCCAGTAATTCACCCCTCCACTTT	once	NA	TRBJ1-6	TRBV19
CASSIGGLGNTIYF	TGTGCCAGTAGTATAGGTGGACTGGGAAACACCATATATTTT	NA	NA	TRBJ1-3	TRBV19
CASKSGLAGGPYIHEQFF	TGTGCCAGCAAATCGGGCCTAGCGGGAGGGCCGTATATCCATGAGCAGTTCTTC	NA	TRBD2	TRBJ2-1	TRBV7-9
CASSLYNPNTEAFF	TGTGCCAGCTCACTATACAACCCGAACACTGAAGCTTTCTTT	NA	NA	TRBJ1-1	TRBV18
CASSQGQVGSLDTQYF	TGTGCCAGCAGCCAGGGGCAGGTTGGCTCGTTAGATACGCAGTATTTT	NA	NA	TRBJ2-3	TRBV6-2/TRBV6-3